This is a list of T cell receptor beta chains from one sample in a study of cytomegalovirus exposure and HLA in healthy donors. The assay was immunoSEQ multiplex PCR, and TCRdb's table has in-frame clones only and misses some. The profile shows roughly 130,000 clones, 74% of them singletons. The sample was PBMCs. The receptor source for this set is a woman in her forties or fifties in good health and CMV-seropositive. Each CDR3 is given with its conserved first and last residue. A D gene is named only where the DNA matches it firmly. Where a row states a size, it is once, few, many or the class of an expanded clone; other rows omit it.

CDR3nt: TGTGCCAGCAGCTTAGTGGGCCAACAAAACACCATATATTTT; CDR3aa: CASSLVGQQNTIYF; d_gene: NA; j_gene: TRBJ1-3; abundance: NA; v_gene: TRBV7-9
CDR3nt: TGTGCCAGCACGGATCGACTCCGACGGGGAGCTTTCTTT; CDR3aa: CASTDRLRRGAFF; d_gene: NA; j_gene: TRBJ1-1; abundance: NA; v_gene: TRBV6-5
CDR3nt: TGTGCCAGCAGCTTAGTAGCGACGGATTCACCCCTCCACTTT; CDR3aa: CASSLVATDSPLHF; d_gene: NA; j_gene: TRBJ1-6; abundance: NA; v_gene: TRBV7-9
CDR3nt: TGTGCCAGTACCCGACAGGGAGGTTTTGAAAAACTGTTTTTT; CDR3aa: CASTRQGGFEKLFF; d_gene: TRBD1; j_gene: TRBJ1-4; abundance: NA; v_gene: TRBV19
CDR3nt: TGTGCCAGTAGCTACCAGGGGGGCGGCCAGCCCCAGCATTTT; CDR3aa: CASSYQGGGQPQHF; d_gene: TRBD1; j_gene: TRBJ1-5; abundance: NA; v_gene: TRBV19
CDR3nt: TGTGCCAGCAACGGGGACAGGGTGGAGACCCAGTACTTC; CDR3aa: CASNGDRVETQYF; d_gene: TRBD1; j_gene: TRBJ2-5; abundance: NA; v_gene: TRBV7-8
CDR3nt: TGTGCCAGCAGAAACCGACAGGCGACACGGTCACCCCTCCACTTT; CDR3aa: CASRNRQATRSPLHF; d_gene: NA; j_gene: TRBJ1-6; abundance: NA; v_gene: TRBV6-5
CDR3nt: TGTGCCAGCAGCTTGGCCGGTGTTCGGACAGCACAAGAGACCCAGTACTTC; CDR3aa: CASSLAGVRTAQETQYF; d_gene: NA; j_gene: TRBJ2-5; abundance: NA; v_gene: TRBV5-6
CDR3nt: TGTGCTAGTGGTTTGGTAAGCCCCCGACAGTTATCCTCCTACGAGCAGTACTTC; CDR3aa: CASGLVSPRQLSSYEQYF; d_gene: NA; j_gene: TRBJ2-7; abundance: NA; v_gene: TRBV12-5
CDR3nt: TGTGCCAGCAGTGGCCAGGGGTACTATGGCTACACCTTC; CDR3aa: CASSGQGYYGYTF; d_gene: NA; j_gene: TRBJ1-2; abundance: NA; v_gene: TRBV6-1
CDR3nt: TGTGCCAGCGGCTCCTTGTTGAACACCGGGGAGCTGTTTTTT; CDR3aa: CASGSLLNTGELFF; d_gene: NA; j_gene: TRBJ2-2; abundance: NA; v_gene: TRBV2
CDR3nt: TGTGCCAGTAGTATAGCTCAGGTAACGAACACTGAAGCTTTCTTT; CDR3aa: CASSIAQVTNTEAFF; d_gene: NA; j_gene: TRBJ1-1; abundance: NA; v_gene: TRBV19
CDR3nt: TGCGCCAGCAGCTTCGGGGACAGGGAAGACACAGATACGCAGTATTTT; CDR3aa: CASSFGDREDTDTQYF; d_gene: TRBD1; j_gene: TRBJ2-3; abundance: NA; v_gene: TRBV5-1
CDR3nt: TGTGCCATCAGTACAGGGGGCTACTATGGCTACACCTTC; CDR3aa: CAISTGGYYGYTF; d_gene: TRBD1; j_gene: TRBJ1-2; abundance: NA; v_gene: TRBV10-3
CDR3nt: TGCAGCGTTATTAGGGGGAACCAAGAGACCCAGTACTTC; CDR3aa: CSVIRGNQETQYF; d_gene: NA; j_gene: TRBJ2-5; abundance: NA; v_gene: TRBV29-1
CDR3nt: TGTGCCAGCAGTGGGGCTACCGCGGGAACCCAGCATTTT; CDR3aa: CASSGATAGTQHF; d_gene: NA; j_gene: TRBJ1-5; abundance: NA; v_gene: TRBV2
CDR3nt: TGTGCCTGGAGTGTGGGCAGGGGGCGGCGAGGCTACACCTTC; CDR3aa: CAWSVGRGRRGYTF; d_gene: TRBD1; j_gene: TRBJ1-2; abundance: NA; v_gene: TRBV30
CDR3nt: TGTGCCAGTAGCAGAACAGGGTGGGACGGCTACACCTTC; CDR3aa: CASSRTGWDGYTF; d_gene: NA; j_gene: TRBJ1-2; abundance: NA; v_gene: TRBV19
CDR3nt: TGCGCCAGCAGCTTGGCTGAGACCCAGTACTTC; CDR3aa: CASSLAETQYF; d_gene: NA; j_gene: TRBJ2-5; abundance: NA; v_gene: TRBV5-1
CDR3nt: TGCGCCAGCAGCCGCGGACAGGGTGGCTTCTATGGCTACACCTTC; CDR3aa: CASSRGQGGFYGYTF; d_gene: TRBD1; j_gene: TRBJ1-2; abundance: few; v_gene: TRBV4-1
CDR3nt: TGCAGCGTTAGGGGAGGGTACCCCTCTGGAAACACCATATATTTT; CDR3aa: CSVRGGYPSGNTIYF; d_gene: NA; j_gene: TRBJ1-3; abundance: NA; v_gene: TRBV29-1
CDR3nt: TGTGCCAGCAGCGTAGGGCACCTGAGGACTGAAGCTTTCTTT; CDR3aa: CASSVGHLRTEAFF; d_gene: NA; j_gene: TRBJ1-1; abundance: NA; v_gene: TRBV9
CDR3nt: TGTGCCAGTGAGGACAGGGGCTATCAGCCCCAGCATTTT; CDR3aa: CASEDRGYQPQHF; d_gene: TRBD1; j_gene: TRBJ1-5; abundance: few; v_gene: TRBV19
CDR3nt: TGTGCCAGCAGCTCTCCTTGGGGGCCTAGCGGGGAGTGGGATGAGCAGTTCTTC; CDR3aa: CASSSPWGPSGEWDEQFF; d_gene: TRBD2; j_gene: TRBJ2-1; abundance: NA; v_gene: TRBV11-3
CDR3nt: TGTGCCAGCAGCGATAACAGCGGGAACACTGAAGCTTTCTTT; CDR3aa: CASSDNSGNTEAFF; d_gene: NA; j_gene: TRBJ1-1; abundance: NA; v_gene: TRBV7-2
CDR3nt: TGTGCTAGTGGTTTGGCCCAGGGGGCCGGGAACACTGAAGCTTTCTTT; CDR3aa: CASGLAQGAGNTEAFF; d_gene: TRBD1; j_gene: TRBJ1-1; abundance: NA; v_gene: TRBV12-5
CDR3nt: TGTGCCATCAGTGGGGGGGGAGATCAGCCCCAGCATTTT; CDR3aa: CAISGGGDQPQHF; d_gene: NA; j_gene: TRBJ1-5; abundance: NA; v_gene: TRBV10-3
CDR3nt: TGCGCCAGCAGCTTGGAACAGGGTCGGACTAAACTGTTTTTT; CDR3aa: CASSLEQGRTKLFF; d_gene: NA; j_gene: TRBJ1-4; abundance: NA; v_gene: TRBV5-1
CDR3nt: TGTGCCAGTAGTATCGAGGACTCCTACGAGCAGTACTTC; CDR3aa: CASSIEDSYEQYF; d_gene: NA; j_gene: TRBJ2-7; abundance: NA; v_gene: TRBV19
CDR3nt: TGTGCCAGCAAACGGCACGGGTCCTACGAGCAGTACTTC; CDR3aa: CASKRHGSYEQYF; d_gene: NA; j_gene: TRBJ2-7; abundance: NA; v_gene: TRBV11-2
CDR3nt: TGTGCCGCCGCCCAGGGACAGGGATCACCCCTCCACTTT; CDR3aa: CAAAQGQGSPLHF; d_gene: TRBD1; j_gene: TRBJ1-6; abundance: few; v_gene: TRBV10-3
CDR3nt: TGTGCCAGCAGCTTAGGTGGGTTCGGGGACACTGAAGCTTTCTTT; CDR3aa: CASSLGGFGDTEAFF; d_gene: NA; j_gene: TRBJ1-1; abundance: NA; v_gene: TRBV7-2
CDR3nt: TGTGCCAGCAGTGATGGGGGGGCTTATCAGCCCCAGCATTTT; CDR3aa: CASSDGGAYQPQHF; d_gene: NA; j_gene: TRBJ1-5; abundance: NA; v_gene: TRBV6-1
CDR3nt: TGTGCCAGCAGCCAGCCATGGGACACTACCTACGAGCAGTACTTC; CDR3aa: CASSQPWDTTYEQYF; d_gene: NA; j_gene: TRBJ2-7; abundance: once; v_gene: TRBV7-6
CDR3nt: TGCGCCAGCAGCCTGCCTGGTGCCCAGAAACACTTT; CDR3aa: CASSLPGAQKHF; d_gene: NA; j_gene: TRBJ1-6; abundance: few; v_gene: TRBV5-1
CDR3nt: TGTGCCAGCAGTAGACAGGGGGTGGACTATGGCTACACCTTC; CDR3aa: CASSRQGVDYGYTF; d_gene: TRBD1; j_gene: TRBJ1-2; abundance: NA; v_gene: TRBV7-9
CDR3nt: TGTGCCAGCAGCTTAGACAGGGCCAGCAATCAGCCCCAGCATTTT; CDR3aa: CASSLDRASNQPQHF; d_gene: NA; j_gene: TRBJ1-5; abundance: NA; v_gene: TRBV11-2
CDR3nt: TGTGCCAGCAGCTTAGGGTGGGCTAGCGGCTCCTACGAGCAGTACTTC; CDR3aa: CASSLGWASGSYEQYF; d_gene: TRBD2; j_gene: TRBJ2-7; abundance: NA; v_gene: TRBV7-2
CDR3nt: TGTGCCAGCAGTTATTCACAGGGGAGGAACTATGGCTACACCTTC; CDR3aa: CASSYSQGRNYGYTF; d_gene: TRBD1; j_gene: TRBJ1-2; abundance: NA; v_gene: TRBV6-6
CDR3nt: TGTGCCAGCCTCGGCGGGGGGGGTTCATTGAATGAGCAGTTCTTC; CDR3aa: CASLGGGGSLNEQFF; d_gene: TRBD2; j_gene: TRBJ2-1; abundance: NA; v_gene: TRBV11-3
CDR3nt: TGTGCCAGCAGCCAACCGGGACAGGTCAATTCACCCCTCCACTTT; CDR3aa: CASSQPGQVNSPLHF; d_gene: TRBD1; j_gene: TRBJ1-6; abundance: few; v_gene: TRBV5-6
CDR3nt: TGCGCCAGCAGCTTGGGGGGGGACAGTTTTAACTATGGCTACACCTTC; CDR3aa: CASSLGGDSFNYGYTF; d_gene: TRBD1; j_gene: TRBJ1-2; abundance: NA; v_gene: TRBV5-1
CDR3nt: TGTGCCACACTTTCGACGAGACTAGCGGGGGGAAACACCGGGGAGCTGTTTTTT; CDR3aa: CATLSTRLAGGNTGELFF; d_gene: TRBD2; j_gene: TRBJ2-2; abundance: few; v_gene: TRBV19
CDR3nt: TGTGCCAGCAGCCAAGATAGCAGGGGAAGAAATTCACCCCTCCACTTT; CDR3aa: CASSQDSRGRNSPLHF; d_gene: NA; j_gene: TRBJ1-6; abundance: NA; v_gene: TRBV14
CDR3nt: TGCGCCAGCAGCTTGGGACAGGGGCAGAACTATGGCTACACCTTC; CDR3aa: CASSLGQGQNYGYTF; d_gene: TRBD1; j_gene: TRBJ1-2; abundance: NA; v_gene: TRBV5-1
CDR3nt: TGTGCCAGCAGCTCCCGACAGGGGACCTACGAGCAGTACTTC; CDR3aa: CASSSRQGTYEQYF; d_gene: TRBD1; j_gene: TRBJ2-7; abundance: NA; v_gene: TRBV11-2
CDR3nt: TGTGCCAGCAGCTTAGGATCCGGACTACTCAGGGAGCTGTTTTTT; CDR3aa: CASSLGSGLLRELFF; d_gene: NA; j_gene: TRBJ2-2; abundance: once; v_gene: TRBV7-8
CDR3nt: TGTGCCAGCAGCTTAGTCCAGGGTCAAGAGACCCAGTACTTC; CDR3aa: CASSLVQGQETQYF; d_gene: NA; j_gene: TRBJ2-5; abundance: NA; v_gene: TRBV11-2
CDR3nt: TGTGCCACCAGCAGAGATCCGGGCACTGAAGCTTTCTTT; CDR3aa: CATSRDPGTEAFF; d_gene: NA; j_gene: TRBJ1-1; abundance: NA; v_gene: TRBV15